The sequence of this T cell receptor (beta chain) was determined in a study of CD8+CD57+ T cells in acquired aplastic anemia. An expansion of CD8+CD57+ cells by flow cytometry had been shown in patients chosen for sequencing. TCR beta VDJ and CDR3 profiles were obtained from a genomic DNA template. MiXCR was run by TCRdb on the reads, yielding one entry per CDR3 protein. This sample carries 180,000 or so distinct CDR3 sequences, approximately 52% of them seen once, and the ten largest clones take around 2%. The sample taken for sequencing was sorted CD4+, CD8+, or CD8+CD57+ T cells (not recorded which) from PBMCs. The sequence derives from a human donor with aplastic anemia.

CDR3 in DNA: TGCAGTGCTAGAGTGACGCCCCAGGAGACCCAGTACTTC. Translation: CSARVTPQETQYF. The V call is TRBV20-1, the J call TRBJ2-5; unclear D gene. The CDR3 contains 13 residues. V shed 1 base and J shed 5 bases, with 11 bases lying between them. CDR1 and CDR2 from the germline V gene are DFQATT and SNEGSKA (reference sequence).